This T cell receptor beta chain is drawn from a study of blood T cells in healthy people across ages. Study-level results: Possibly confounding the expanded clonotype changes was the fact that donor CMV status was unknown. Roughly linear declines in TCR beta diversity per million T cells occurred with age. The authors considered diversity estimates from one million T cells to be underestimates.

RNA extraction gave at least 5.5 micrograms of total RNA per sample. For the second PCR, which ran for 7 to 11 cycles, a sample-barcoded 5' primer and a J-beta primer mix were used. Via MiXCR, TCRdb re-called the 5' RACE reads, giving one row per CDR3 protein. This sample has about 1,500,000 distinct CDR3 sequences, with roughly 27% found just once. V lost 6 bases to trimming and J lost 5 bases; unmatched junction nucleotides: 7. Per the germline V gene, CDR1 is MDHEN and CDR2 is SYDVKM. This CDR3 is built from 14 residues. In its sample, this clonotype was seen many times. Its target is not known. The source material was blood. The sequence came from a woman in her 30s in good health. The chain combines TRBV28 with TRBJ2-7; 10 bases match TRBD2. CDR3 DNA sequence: TGTGCCAGCAGGCGGGTAGCGGGAGGTGACGAGCAGTACTTC. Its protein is CASRRVAGGDEQYF.